What follows are 10 T cell receptor beta chains derived from one specimen sequenced in a study of blood T cell repertoires in COVID-19. The data were produced by immunoSEQ multiplex PCR, yet TCRdb's version contains in-frame clones alone and is incomplete. Among fewer than 300,000 clones, about 80% were seen once, and the ten largest hold about 3.5%. The sequenced material came from peripheral blood. These TCRs come from a woman of 80 years or more with acute or convalescent COVID-19.

The rearrangement uses TRBV2 and TRBJ1-2; unclear D gene. Germline assignment: CDR1 SNHLY and CDR2 FYNNEI. This CDR3 has 11 residues. The CDR3 DNA reads as TGTGTCCAGCGGTTTACGAGGGGCTACACCTTC. It specifies CVQRFTRGYTF. Based on the CDR3 plus reference TRBV2 and TRBJ1-2, the full variable domain is EPEVTQTPSHQVTQMGQEVILRCVPISNHLYFYWYRQILGQKVEFLVSFYNNEISEKSEIFDDQFSVERPDGSNFTLKIRSTKLEDSAMYFCVQRFTRGYTFGSGTRLTVV.

The genes are TRBV7-9 and TRBJ2-3; D is ambiguous. V was clipped by 3 bases and J by 0 bases, with 7 bases between them. The CDR3 has 14 residues. Germline values: CDR1 SEHNR, CDR2 FQNEAQ (reference sequence). The CDR3 coding sequence is TGTGCCAGCAGCTTTTCCGGGAGCACAGATACGCAGTATTTT. Amino acid sequence: CASSFSGSTDTQYF.

Concerning this clone itself: The identical CDR3 is also encoded by other nucleotide sequences in the sample. The chain has TRBV27 and TRBJ1-5; D not certain. Germline CDR1 and CDR2: MNHEY and SMNVEV (reference sequence). The CDR3 runs to 13 residues. V gave up 3 bases and J gave up 2 bases, with 5 bases separating them. The chain's CDR3 is CASSFRGNQPQHF. CDR3 in DNA: TGTGCCAGCAGTTTCCGGGGCAATCAGCCCCAGCATTTT.

The chain joins TRBV3-1 (or the pseudogene TRBV3-2) to TRBJ1-6; no firm D call. CDR1 is LGHDT, CDR2 YNNKEL, per germline (reference sequence). This CDR3 comprises 17 residues. The V gene lost 4 bases and the J gene lost 3 bases, with 16 bases spanning the gap. This CDR3 reads CASSPPPRRYYNSPLHF. CDR3 DNA sequence: TGTGCCAGCAGCCCTCCTCCTAGACGGTACTATAATTCACCCCTCCACTTT.

A note on this clone: The sample carries other DNA sequences with the same CDR3. The rearrangement links TRBV5-1 to TRBJ1-1; D may be TRBD1 (6 bases). Germline-derived CDR1 and CDR2 are SGHRS and YFSETQ. This CDR3 contains 14 residues. V lost 0 bases and J 1 base, leaving 7 bases between the germline ends. For the CDR3, the DNA is TGCGCCAGCAGCTTGGAAGGGGGGAACACTGAAGCTTTCTTT. It specifies CASSLEGGNTEAFF.

V gene TRBV12-3 or TRBV12-4 combines with J gene TRBJ1-6, with D unresolved. Trimming left V 3 bases short and J 12 bases short, with 9 bases between. This CDR3 has 12 residues. The CDR3 reads CASSFGRLPLHF. The CDR3, as DNA: TGTGCCAGCAGTTTTGGGCGCCTACCCCTCCACTTT.

Many counts were recorded for this clone. V usage is TRBV3-1 (or the pseudogene TRBV3-2) and J usage is TRBJ2-1; weak D call: TRBD2 (7 bases). CDR3 length equals 15 residues. CDR1 is LGHDT, CDR2 YNNKEL, per germline (reference sequence). The V end was cut by 1 base, the J end by 6 bases, with 13 bases between. CDR3 nucleotide sequence: TGTGCCAGCAGCCAAGGATGGCGGGGGCCCAATGAGCAGTTCTTC. It encodes CASSQGWRGPNEQFF.

V gene TRBV4-1 combines with J gene TRBJ1-6; possible D gene TRBD1, 6 bases. The length of the CDR3 is 15 residues. Trimming removed 1 base from V and 7 bases from J, with 11 bases in between. Germline V gives CDR1 MGHRA, CDR2 YSYEKL. The CDR3 nucleotides read TGCGCCAGCAGCCAAGGTGGGGGCTGGAATTCACCCCTCCACTTT. As protein: CASSQGGGWNSPLHF.

This chain joins TRBV3-1 (or the pseudogene TRBV3-2) and TRBJ2-6; no reliable D call. The V end lost 2 bases, the J end lost 4 bases, and 3 bases lay between the germline ends. Germline lookup yields CDR1 LGHDT and CDR2 YNNKEL (reference sequence). The CDR3 runs to 13 residues. CDR3 in DNA: TGTGCCAGCAGCCAACGGGGGGCCAACGTCCTGACTTTC. This codes for CASSQRGANVLTF.

The rearrangement joins TRBV18 to TRBJ2-6; D not certain. CDR1 KGHSH and CDR2 LQKENI come from the germline V gene. Trimming pared 6 bases from V and 2 bases from J, leaving 8 bases between. CDR3 size: 14 residues. CDR3 loop: CASSSSTGANVLTF. CDR3 DNA: TGTGCCAGCTCCTCTTCTACTGGGGCCAACGTCCTGACTTTC.